This T cell receptor beta chain was sequenced for a study of OX40 agonist ivuxolimab in advanced cancers. Study at large: Mean age around 64 years, range about 20 to 79; roughly 82% male.

Clones were read by immunoSEQ multiplex PCR, and TCRdb kept only the in-frame ones, dropping some. The sample has tens of thousands of clones, more than 80% seen once. With respect to this clone: Its cognate antigen is unknown.

Study outcomes and limitations: Expanded clones tended on average to be more numerous among CD8+ T cells than CD4+.

The CDR3 covers 16 residues. Germline CDR1 reads SGHNT; CDR2 reads YYREEE (reference sequence). The germline V and J ends were trimmed by 0 bases and 8 bases, with 17 bases remaining between them. The chain links TRBV5-4 to TRBJ1-4, with D uncertain. This sequence was found in an adult with an advanced solid tumor such as melanoma, head and neck, liver or kidney cancer. Sample: CD4+ or CD8+ T cells sorted from blood, taken in a trial of the OX40 agonist ivuxolimab. The CDR3 DNA sequence: TGTGCCAGCAGCTTGGAAAACACCTTTGCCCAGGAAAAACTGTTTTTT. Translating gives CASSLENTFAQEKLFF.